This TCR beta chain was recorded in a study of technical replicates of blood from several donors. This CDR3 has 14 residues. Germline CDR1 LNHDA, CDR2 SQIVND (reference sequence). V was pared by 8 bases and J by 4 bases, with 15 bases between. Here immunoSEQ multiplex PCR was the method, and the copy in TCRdb shows in-frame clones only, minus some. This table holds tens of thousands of clones, around 91% found once. Sequencing was carried out using T cells isolated from PBMCs. The V call is TRBV19, the J call TRBJ1-3; tentatively, D is TRBD1 (5 bases). The receptor was derived from a human donor in good health. The CDR3 region has the DNA TGTGCCAGTCACCGGGGGAGAGTGGGAAACACCATATATTTT. Its protein is CASHRGRVGNTIYF.